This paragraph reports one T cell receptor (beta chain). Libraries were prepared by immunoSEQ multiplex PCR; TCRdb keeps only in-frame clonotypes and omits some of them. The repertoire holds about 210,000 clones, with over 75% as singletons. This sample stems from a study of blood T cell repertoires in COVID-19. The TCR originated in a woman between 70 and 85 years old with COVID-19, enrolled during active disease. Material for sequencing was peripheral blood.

CDR3 DNA sequence: TGTGCCAGCAGCCGTCAAGGACAATCCTACGAGCAGTACTTC. It translates to CASSRQGQSYEQYF. V is TRBV5-5 and J is TRBJ2-7; D is possibly TRBD1 (5 bases). The CDR3 runs to 14 residues. Germline loops: CDR1 SGHKS, CDR2 YYEKEE (reference sequence). V gave up 4 bases and J gave up 1 base, with 12 bases separating them.